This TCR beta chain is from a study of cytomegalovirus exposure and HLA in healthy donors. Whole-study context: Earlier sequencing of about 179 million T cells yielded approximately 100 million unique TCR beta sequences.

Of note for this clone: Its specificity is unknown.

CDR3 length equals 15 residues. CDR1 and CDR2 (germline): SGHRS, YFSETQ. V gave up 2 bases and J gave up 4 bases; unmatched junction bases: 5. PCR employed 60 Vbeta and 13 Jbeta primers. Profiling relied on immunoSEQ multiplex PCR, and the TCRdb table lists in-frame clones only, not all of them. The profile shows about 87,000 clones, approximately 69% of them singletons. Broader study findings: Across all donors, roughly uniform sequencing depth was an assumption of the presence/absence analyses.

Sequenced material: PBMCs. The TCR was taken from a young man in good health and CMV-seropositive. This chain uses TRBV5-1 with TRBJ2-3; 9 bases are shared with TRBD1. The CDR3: CASSFSGQGADTQYF. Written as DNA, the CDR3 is TGCGCCAGCAGCTTTTCGGGACAGGGTGCAGATACGCAGTATTTT.